This record looks at one T cell receptor (beta chain) sequence and its context. Its antigen is unknown. This sample stems from a study of cytomegalovirus exposure and HLA in healthy donors. Whole-study findings and limits: Some public TCRs appeared in many individuals, while most sequences were rare. Later on, a genetic analysis was performed. It linked a missense variant in DCLRE1C with V- and J-gene trimming of TCR beta.

Germline CDR1 is SEHNR and CDR2 is FQNEAQ (reference sequence). V was cut by 6 bases and J by 4 bases, with 12 bases left in between. The CDR3 runs to 13 residues. In the PCR, 60 Vbeta and 13 Jbeta primers were used. The method was immunoSEQ multiplex PCR; TCRdb's version includes in-frame clones alone and lacks a portion of them. The sample lists about 130,000 clones, 60% to 80% occurring once. Sequencing used PBMCs. The receptor was derived from a man between 45 and 60 years old in good health and CMV-seropositive. This chain joins TRBV7-9 and TRBJ1-2; D is unresolved. The CDR3 protein is CASSQAGSYGYTF. CDR3 coding DNA: TGTGCCAGCAGTCAAGCCGGGAGCTATGGCTACACCTTC.